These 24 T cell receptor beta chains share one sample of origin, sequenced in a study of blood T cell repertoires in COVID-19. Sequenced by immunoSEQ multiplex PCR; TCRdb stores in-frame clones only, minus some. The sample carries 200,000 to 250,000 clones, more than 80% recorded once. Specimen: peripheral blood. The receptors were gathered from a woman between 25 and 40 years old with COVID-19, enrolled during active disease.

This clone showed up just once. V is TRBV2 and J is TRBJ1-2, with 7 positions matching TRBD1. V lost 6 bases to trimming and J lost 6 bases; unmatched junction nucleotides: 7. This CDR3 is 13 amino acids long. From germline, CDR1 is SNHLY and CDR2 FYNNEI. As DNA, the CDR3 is TGTGCCAGCAGAGTAGACGGACAGGATGGCTACACCTTC. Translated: CASRVDGQDGYTF.

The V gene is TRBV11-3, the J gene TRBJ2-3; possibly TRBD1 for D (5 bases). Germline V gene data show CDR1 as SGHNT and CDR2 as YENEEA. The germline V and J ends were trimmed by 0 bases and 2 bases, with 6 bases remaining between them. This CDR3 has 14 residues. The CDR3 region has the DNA TGTGCCAGCAGCTTAGACAGGGACACAGATACGCAGTATTTT. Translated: CASSLDRDTDTQYF.

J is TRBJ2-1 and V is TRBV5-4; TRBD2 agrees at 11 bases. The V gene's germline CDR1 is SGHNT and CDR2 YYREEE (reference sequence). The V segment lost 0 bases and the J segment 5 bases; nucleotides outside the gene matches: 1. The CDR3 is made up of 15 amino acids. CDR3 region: CASSLGLAGNNEQFF. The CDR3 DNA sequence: TGTGCCAGCAGCTTGGGACTAGCGGGAAACAATGAGCAGTTCTTC.

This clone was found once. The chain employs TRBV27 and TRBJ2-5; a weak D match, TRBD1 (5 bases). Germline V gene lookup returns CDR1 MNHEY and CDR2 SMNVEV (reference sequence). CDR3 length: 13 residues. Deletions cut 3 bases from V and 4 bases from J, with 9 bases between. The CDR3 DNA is TGTGCCAGCAGTTTTCAGGGTCTAGAGACCCAGTACTTC. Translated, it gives CASSFQGLETQYF.

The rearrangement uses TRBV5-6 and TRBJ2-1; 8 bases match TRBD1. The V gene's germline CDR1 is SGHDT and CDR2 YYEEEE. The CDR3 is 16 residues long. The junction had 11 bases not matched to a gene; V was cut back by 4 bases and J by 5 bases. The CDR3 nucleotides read TGTGCCAGCAGCACCACCGGGACAGGAGGGGACAATGAGCAGTTCTTC. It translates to CASSTTGTGGDNEQFF.

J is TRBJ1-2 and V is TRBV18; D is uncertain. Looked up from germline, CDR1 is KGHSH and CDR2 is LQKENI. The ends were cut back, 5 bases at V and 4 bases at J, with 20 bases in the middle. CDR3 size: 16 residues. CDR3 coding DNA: TGTGCCAGCTCAATAGGAGCCGGAGAATCGCTCTATGGCTACACCTTC. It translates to CASSIGAGESLYGYTF. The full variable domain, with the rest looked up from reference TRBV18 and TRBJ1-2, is NAGVMQNPRHLVRRRGQEARLRCSPMKGHSHVYWYRQLPEEGLKFMVYLQKENIIDESGMPKERFSAEFPKEGPSILRIQQVVRGDSAAYFCASSIGAGESLYGYTFGSGTRLTVV.

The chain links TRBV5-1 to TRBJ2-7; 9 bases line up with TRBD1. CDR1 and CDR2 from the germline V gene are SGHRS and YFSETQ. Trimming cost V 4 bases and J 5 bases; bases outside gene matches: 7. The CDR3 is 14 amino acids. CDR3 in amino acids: CASSAWTGEDEQYF. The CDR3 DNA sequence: TGCGCCAGCAGCGCTTGGACAGGGGAGGACGAGCAGTACTTC.

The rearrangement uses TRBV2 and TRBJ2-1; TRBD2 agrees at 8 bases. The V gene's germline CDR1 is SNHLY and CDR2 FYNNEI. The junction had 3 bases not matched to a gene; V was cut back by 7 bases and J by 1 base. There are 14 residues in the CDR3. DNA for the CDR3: TGTGCCAGCATCGGCGGGAGGTCCTACAATGAGCAGTTCTTC. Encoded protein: CASIGGRSYNEQFF. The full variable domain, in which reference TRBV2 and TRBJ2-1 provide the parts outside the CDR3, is EPEVTQTPSHQVTQMGQEVILRCVPISNHLYFYWYRQILGQKVEFLVSFYNNEISEKSEIFDDQFSVERPDGSNFTLKIRSTKLEDSAMYFCASIGGRSYNEQFFGPGTRLTVL.

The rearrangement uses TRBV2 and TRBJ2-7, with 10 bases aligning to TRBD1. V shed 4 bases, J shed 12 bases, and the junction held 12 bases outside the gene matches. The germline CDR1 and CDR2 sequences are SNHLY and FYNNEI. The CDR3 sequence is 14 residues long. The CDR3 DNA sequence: TGTGCCAGCAGTGTGGACAGGGGGGGTGGCGGAGGGTACTTC. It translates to CASSVDRGGGGGYF.

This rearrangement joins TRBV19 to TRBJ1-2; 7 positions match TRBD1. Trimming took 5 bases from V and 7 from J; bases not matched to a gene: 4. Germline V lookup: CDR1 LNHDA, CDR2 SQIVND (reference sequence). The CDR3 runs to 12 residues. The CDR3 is CASSEGGGGYTF. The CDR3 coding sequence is TGTGCCAGTAGTGAAGGGGGCGGTGGCTACACCTTC. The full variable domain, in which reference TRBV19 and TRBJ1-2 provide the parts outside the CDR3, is DGGITQSPKYLFRKEGQNVTLSCEQNLNHDAMYWYRQDPGQGLRLIYYSQIVNDFQKGDIAEGYSVSREKKESFPLTVTSAQKNPTAFYLCASSEGGGGYTFGSGTRLTVV.

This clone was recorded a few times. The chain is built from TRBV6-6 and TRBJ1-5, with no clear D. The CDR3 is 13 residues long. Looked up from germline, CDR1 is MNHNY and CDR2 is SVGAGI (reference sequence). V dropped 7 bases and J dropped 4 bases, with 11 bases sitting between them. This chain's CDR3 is CASTQRFNQPQHF. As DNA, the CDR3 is TGTGCCAGCACTCAACGGTTTAATCAGCCCCAGCATTTT.

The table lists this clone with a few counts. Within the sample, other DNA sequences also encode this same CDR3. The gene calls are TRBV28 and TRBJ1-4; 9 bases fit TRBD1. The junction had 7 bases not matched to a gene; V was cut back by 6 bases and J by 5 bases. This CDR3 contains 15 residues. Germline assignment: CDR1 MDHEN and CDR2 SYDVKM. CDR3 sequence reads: CASSLRQGGNEKLFF. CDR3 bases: TGTGCCAGCAGCCTAAGACAGGGGGGGAATGAAAAACTGTTTTTT. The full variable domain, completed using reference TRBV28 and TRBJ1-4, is DVKVTQSSRYLVKRTGEKVFLECVQDMDHENMFWYRQDPGLGLRLIYFSYDVKMKEKGDIPEGYSVSREKKERFSLILESASTNQTSMYLCASSLRQGGNEKLFFGSGTQLSVL.

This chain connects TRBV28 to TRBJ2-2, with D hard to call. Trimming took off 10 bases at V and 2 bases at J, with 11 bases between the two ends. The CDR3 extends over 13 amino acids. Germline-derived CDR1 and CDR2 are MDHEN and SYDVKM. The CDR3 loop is CATPTRNTGELFF. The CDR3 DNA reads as TGTGCCACTCCGACACGAAACACCGGGGAGCTGTTTTTT.

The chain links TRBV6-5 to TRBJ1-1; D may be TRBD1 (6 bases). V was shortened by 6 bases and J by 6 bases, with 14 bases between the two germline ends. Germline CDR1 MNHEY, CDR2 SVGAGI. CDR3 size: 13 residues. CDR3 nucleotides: TGTGCCAGCAGAGGGGGAGTTATCGCTGAAGCTTTCTTT. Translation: CASRGGVIAEAFF.

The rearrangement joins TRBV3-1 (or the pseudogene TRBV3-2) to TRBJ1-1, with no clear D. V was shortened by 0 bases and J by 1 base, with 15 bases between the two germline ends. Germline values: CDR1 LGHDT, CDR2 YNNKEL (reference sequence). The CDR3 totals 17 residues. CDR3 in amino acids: CASSQEPFFPGNTEAFF. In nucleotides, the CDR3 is TGTGCCAGCAGCCAAGAGCCTTTCTTCCCCGGGAACACTGAAGCTTTCTTT.

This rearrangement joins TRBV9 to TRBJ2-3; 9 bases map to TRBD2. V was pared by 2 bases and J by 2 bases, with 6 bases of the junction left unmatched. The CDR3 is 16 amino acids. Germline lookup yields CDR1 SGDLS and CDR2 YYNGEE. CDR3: CASSVSGGGSTDTQYF. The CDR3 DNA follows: TGTGCCAGCAGCGTTAGCGGGGGTGGATCCACAGATACGCAGTATTTT.

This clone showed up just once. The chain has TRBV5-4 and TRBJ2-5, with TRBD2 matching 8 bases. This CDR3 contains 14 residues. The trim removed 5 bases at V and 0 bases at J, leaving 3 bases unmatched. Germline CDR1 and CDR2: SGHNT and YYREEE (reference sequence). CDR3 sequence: CASSALADQETQYF. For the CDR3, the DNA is TGTGCCAGCAGTGCACTAGCGGACCAAGAGACCCAGTACTTC.

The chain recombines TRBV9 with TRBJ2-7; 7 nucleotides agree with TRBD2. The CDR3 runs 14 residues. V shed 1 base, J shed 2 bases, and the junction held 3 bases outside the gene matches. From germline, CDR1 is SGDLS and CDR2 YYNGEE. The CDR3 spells CASSVTGGAYEQYF. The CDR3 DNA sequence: TGTGCCAGCAGCGTAACTGGGGGGGCCTACGAGCAGTACTTC. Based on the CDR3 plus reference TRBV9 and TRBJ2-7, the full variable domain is DSGVTQTPKHLITATGQRVTLRCSPRSGDLSVYWYQQSLDQGLQFLIQYYNGEERAKGNILERFSAQQFPDLHSELNLSSLELGDSALYFCASSVTGGAYEQYFGPGTRLTVT.

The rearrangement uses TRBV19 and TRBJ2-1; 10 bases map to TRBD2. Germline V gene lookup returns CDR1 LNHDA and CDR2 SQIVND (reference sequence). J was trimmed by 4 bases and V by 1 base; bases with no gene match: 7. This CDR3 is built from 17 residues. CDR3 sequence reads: CASSIGWSGRAYNEQFF. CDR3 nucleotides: TGTGCCAGTAGTATAGGGTGGAGCGGGAGGGCTTACAATGAGCAGTTCTTC.

CDR3 DNA: TGTGCCAGCAGACCACCCCAGGGCTCCTACAATGAGCAGTTCTTC. Translation: CASRPPQGSYNEQFF. The chain has TRBV7-9 and TRBJ2-1, with D tentatively TRBD1 (5 bases). Between the trimmed V and J ends, which lost 6 bases and 0 bases, there was a span of 12 bases. The CDR3 consists of 15 residues. The germline CDR1 and CDR2 sequences are SEHNR and FQNEAQ (reference sequence). The variable domain in full, completed from reference TRBV7-9 and TRBJ2-1, reads DTGVSQNPRHKITKRGQNVTFRCDPISEHNRLYWYRQTLGQGPEFLTYFQNEAQLEKSRLLSDRFSAERPKGSFSTLEIQRTEQGDSAMYLCASRPPQGSYNEQFFGPGTRLTVL.

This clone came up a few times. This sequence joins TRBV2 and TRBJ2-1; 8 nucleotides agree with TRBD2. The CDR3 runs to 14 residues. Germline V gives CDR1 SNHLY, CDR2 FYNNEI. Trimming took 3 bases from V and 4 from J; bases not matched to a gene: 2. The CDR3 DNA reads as TGTGCCAGCAGTGAGGCTAGCGGGTACAATGAGCAGTTCTTC. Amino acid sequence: CASSEASGYNEQFF.

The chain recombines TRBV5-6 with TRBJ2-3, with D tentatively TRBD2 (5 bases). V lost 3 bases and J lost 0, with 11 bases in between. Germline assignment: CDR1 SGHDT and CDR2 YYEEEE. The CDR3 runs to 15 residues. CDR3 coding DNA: TGTGCCAGCAGCTGGAGTCCGGGGAGCACAGATACGCAGTATTTT. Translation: CASSWSPGSTDTQYF.

The CDR3 protein is CASGIEGTGELFF. The CDR3 nucleotides are TGCGCCAGCGGAATAGAGGGAACGGGAGAACTGTTTTTT. The V and J genes are TRBV5-1 and TRBJ1-4; D call uncertain. The germline V gene has CDR1 SGHRS and CDR2 YFSETQ. Trimming left V 7 bases short and J 12 bases short, with 19 bases between. This CDR3 comprises 13 residues.

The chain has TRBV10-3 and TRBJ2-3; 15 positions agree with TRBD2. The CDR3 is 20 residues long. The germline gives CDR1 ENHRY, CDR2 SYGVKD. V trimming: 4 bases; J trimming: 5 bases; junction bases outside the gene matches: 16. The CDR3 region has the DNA TGTGCCATCAGTGCCATATTAGGGACTAGCGGGAGGAATTTGGGAGATACGCAGTATTTT. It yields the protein CAISAILGTSGRNLGDTQYF.